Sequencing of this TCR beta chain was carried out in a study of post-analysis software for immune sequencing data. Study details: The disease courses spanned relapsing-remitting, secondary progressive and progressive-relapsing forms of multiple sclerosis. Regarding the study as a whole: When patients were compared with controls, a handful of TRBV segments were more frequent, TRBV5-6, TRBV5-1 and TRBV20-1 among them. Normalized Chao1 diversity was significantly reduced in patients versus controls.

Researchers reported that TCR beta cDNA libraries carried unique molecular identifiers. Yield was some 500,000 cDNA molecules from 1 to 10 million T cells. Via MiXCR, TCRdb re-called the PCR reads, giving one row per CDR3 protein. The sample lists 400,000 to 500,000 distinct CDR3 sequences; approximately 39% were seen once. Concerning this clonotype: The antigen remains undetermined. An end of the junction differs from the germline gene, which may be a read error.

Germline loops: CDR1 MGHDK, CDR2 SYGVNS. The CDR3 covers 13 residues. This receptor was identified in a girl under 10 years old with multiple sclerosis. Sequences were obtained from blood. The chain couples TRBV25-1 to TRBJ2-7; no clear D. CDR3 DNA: TGTGCTAGCAGGACGCAGGTCTCCTACGAGCAGTACTTC. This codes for CASRTQVSYEQYF.